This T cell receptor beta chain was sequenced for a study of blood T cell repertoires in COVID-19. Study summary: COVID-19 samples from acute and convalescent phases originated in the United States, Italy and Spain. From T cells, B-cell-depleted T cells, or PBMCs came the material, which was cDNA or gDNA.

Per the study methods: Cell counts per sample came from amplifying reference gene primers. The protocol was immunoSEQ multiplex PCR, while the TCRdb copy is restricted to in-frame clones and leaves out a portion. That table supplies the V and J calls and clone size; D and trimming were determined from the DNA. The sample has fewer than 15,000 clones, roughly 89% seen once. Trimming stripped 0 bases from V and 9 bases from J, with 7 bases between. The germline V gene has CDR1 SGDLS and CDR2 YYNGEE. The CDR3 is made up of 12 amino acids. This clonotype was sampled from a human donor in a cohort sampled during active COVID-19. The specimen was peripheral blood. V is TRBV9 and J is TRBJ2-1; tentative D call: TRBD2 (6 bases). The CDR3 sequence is CASSVVGGEQFF. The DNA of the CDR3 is TGTGCCAGCAGCGTAGTGGGAGGTGAGCAGTTCTTC. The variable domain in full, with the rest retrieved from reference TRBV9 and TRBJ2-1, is DSGVTQTPKHLITATGQRVTLRCSPRSGDLSVYWYQQSLDQGLQFLIQYYNGEERAKGNILERFSAQQFPDLHSELNLSSLELGDSALYFCASSVVGGEQFFGPGTRLTVL.